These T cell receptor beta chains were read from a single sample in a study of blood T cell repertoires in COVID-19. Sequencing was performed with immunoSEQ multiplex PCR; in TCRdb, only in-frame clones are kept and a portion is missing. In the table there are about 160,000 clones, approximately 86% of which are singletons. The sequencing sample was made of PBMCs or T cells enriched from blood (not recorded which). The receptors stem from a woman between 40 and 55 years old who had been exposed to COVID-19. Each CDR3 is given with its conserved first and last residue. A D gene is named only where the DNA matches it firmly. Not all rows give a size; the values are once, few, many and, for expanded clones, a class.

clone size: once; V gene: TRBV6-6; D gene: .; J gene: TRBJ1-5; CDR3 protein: CASSRGGGGFSNQPQHF; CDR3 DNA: TGTGCCAGCAGTCGCGGCGGGGGGGGCTTCAGCAATCAGCCCCAGCATTTT
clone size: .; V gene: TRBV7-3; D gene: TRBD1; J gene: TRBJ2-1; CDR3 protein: CASTPTPGTGLFF; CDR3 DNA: TGTGCCAGCACCCCCACGCCAGGGACAGGGCTGTTCTTC
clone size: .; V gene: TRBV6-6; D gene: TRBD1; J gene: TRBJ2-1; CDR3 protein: CASSLAPTLRGSNEQFF; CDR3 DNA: TGTGCCAGCAGTCTAGCCCCGACTCTCAGGGGGAGCAATGAGCAGTTCTTC
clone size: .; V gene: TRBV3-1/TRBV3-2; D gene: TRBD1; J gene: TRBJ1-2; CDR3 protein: CASSQPRDRLEDGYTF; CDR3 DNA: TGTGCCAGCAGCCAACCCCGGGACAGGTTGGAAGATGGCTACACCTTC
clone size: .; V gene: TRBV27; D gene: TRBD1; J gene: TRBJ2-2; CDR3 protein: CASSFLGRGPGELFF; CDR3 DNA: TGTGCCAGCAGTTTCTTGGGCAGGGGGCCCGGGGAGCTGTTTTTT
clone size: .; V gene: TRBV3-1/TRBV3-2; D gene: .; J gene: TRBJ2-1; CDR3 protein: CASSQDHRGNEQFF; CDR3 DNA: TGTGCCAGCAGCCAAGATCATAGGGGCAATGAGCAGTTCTTC
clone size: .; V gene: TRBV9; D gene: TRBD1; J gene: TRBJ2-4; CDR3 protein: CASSPPIRDRQVNHIQYF; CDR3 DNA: TGTGCCAGCAGCCCCCCCATTCGGGACAGGCAGGTCAACCACATTCAGTACTTC
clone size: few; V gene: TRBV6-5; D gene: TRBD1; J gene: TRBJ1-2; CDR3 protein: CASSTGATLNYGYTF; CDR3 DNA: TGTGCCAGCAGTACAGGGGCTACACTGAACTATGGCTACACCTTC
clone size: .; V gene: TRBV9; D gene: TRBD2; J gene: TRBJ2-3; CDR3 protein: CASSVSSGGALDTQYF; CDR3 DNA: TGTGCCAGCAGCGTTAGTAGCGGGGGGGCCTTAGATACGCAGTATTTT
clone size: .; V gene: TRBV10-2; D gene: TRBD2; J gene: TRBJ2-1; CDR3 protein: CASIGTSGYHEQFF; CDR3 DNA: TGCGCCAGCATAGGGACTAGCGGGTATCATGAGCAGTTCTTC
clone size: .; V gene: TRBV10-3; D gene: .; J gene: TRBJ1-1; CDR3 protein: CAISPQEFNTEAFF; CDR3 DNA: TGTGCCATCAGCCCACAGGAGTTCAACACTGAAGCTTTCTTT
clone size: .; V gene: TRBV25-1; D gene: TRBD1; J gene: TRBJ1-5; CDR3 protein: CASSRDSDSNQPQHF; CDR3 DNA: TGTGCCAGCTCCCGGGACAGCGATAGCAATCAGCCCCAGCATTTT
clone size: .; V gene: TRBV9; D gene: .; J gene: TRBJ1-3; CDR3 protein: CASSGRPSSGNTIYF; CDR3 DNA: TGTGCCAGCAGTGGCAGGCCGAGCTCTGGAAACACCATATATTTT
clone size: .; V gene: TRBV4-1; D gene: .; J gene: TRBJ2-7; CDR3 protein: CASSPGGADEQYF; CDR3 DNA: TGCGCCAGCAGCCCCGGTGGGGCCGACGAGCAGTACTTC
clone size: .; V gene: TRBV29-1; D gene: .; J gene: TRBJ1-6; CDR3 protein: CSVEVAGDSPLHF; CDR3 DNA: TGCAGCGTTGAAGTTGCAGGGGATTCACCCCTCCACTTT
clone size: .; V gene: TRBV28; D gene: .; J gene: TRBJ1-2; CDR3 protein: CASSPPIGDYGYTF; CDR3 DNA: TGTGCCAGCAGTCCCCCGATCGGGGACTATGGCTACACCTTC